This entry concerns a single TCR beta chain. This entry comes from a study of hypomethylating agent response in myelodysplastic syndrome. Sequencing used immunoSEQ multiplex PCR; TCRdb keeps in-frame clones, though not all of them. The table lists several thousand clones, 82% of them singletons. The germline V gene has CDR1 SEHNR and CDR2 FQNEAQ (reference sequence). This CDR3 comprises 19 residues. V lost 5 bases and J lost 0, with 23 bases in between. The sample in question was bone marrow, obtained before or after starting hypomethylating agent treatment for myelodysplastic syndrome (not recorded which). The chain has TRBV7-9 and TRBJ1-5; D possibly corresponds to TRBD1 (5 bases). This TCR came from a human donor with myelodysplastic syndrome. In nucleotides, the CDR3 is TGTGCCAGCAGCCGATACCCGGGAACAGGAACATATAGCAATCAGCCCCAGCATTTT. This sequence encodes CASSRYPGTGTYSNQPQHF.